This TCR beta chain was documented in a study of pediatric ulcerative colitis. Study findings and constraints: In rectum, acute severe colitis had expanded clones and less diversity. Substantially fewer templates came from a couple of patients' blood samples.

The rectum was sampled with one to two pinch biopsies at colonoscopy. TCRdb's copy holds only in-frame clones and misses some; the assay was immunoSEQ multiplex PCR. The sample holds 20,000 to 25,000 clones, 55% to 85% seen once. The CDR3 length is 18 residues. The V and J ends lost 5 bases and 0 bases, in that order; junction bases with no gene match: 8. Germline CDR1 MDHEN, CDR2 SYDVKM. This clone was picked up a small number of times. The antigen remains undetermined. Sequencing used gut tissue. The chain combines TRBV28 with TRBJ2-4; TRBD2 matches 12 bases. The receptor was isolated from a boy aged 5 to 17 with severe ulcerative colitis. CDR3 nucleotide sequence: TGTGCCAGCAGTATCTGGACTAGCGGGAAACTAGCCAAAAACATTCAGTACTTC. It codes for CASSIWTSGKLAKNIQYF.